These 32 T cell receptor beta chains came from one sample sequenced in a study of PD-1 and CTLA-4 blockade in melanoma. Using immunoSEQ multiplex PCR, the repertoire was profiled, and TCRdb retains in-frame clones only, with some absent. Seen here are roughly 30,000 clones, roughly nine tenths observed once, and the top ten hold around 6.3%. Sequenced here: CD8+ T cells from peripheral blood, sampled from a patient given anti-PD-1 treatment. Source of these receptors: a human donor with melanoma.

The CDR3 bases are TGTGCCAGCAGTGAAGCGACGGGAAGGGCTTTCTTT. Translating it yields CASSEATGRAFF. The genes are TRBV6-1 and TRBJ1-1; unclear D gene. The CDR3 runs 12 residues. The germline CDR1 and CDR2 sequences are MNHNS and SASEGT. V was shortened by 0 bases and J by 11 bases, with 10 bases between the two germline ends.

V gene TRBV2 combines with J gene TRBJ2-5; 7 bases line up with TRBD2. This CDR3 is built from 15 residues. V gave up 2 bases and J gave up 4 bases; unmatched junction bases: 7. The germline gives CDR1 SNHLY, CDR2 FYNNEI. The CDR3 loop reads CASSETKWGGETQYF. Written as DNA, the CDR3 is TGTGCCAGCAGTGAAACCAAGTGGGGGGGAGAGACCCAGTACTTC.

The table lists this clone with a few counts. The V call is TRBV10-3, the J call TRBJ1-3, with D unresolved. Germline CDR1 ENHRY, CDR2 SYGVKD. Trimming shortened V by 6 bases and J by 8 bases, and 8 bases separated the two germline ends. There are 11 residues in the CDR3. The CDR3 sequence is CAISPRDTIYF. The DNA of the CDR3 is TGTGCCATCAGCCCTAGGGACACCATATATTTT.

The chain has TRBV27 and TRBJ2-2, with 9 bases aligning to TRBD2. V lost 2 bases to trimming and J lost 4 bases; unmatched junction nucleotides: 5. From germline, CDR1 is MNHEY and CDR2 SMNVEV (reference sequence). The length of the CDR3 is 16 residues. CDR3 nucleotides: TGTGCCAGCAGTTTACGGCGGGGGGGCCCCACCGGGGAGCTGTTTTTT. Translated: CASSLRRGGPTGELFF.

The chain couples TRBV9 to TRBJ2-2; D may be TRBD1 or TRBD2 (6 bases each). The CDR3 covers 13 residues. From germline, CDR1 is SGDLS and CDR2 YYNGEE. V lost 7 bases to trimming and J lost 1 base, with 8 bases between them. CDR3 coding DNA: TGTGCCAGCGGAGGGGGGAACACCGGGGAGCTGTTTTTT. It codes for CASGGGNTGELFF.

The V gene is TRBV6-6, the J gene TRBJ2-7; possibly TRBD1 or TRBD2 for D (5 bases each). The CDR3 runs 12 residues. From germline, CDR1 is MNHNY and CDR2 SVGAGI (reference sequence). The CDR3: CRPYRGADEQYF. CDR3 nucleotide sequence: TGTAGACCCTATCGAGGGGCTGACGAGCAGTACTTC.

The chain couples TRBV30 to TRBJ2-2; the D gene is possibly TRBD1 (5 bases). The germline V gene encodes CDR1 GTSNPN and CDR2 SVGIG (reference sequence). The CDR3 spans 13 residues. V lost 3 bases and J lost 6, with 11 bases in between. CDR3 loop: CAWRVAGSGELFF. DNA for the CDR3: TGTGCCTGGAGGGTGGCAGGGTCCGGGGAGCTGTTTTTT.

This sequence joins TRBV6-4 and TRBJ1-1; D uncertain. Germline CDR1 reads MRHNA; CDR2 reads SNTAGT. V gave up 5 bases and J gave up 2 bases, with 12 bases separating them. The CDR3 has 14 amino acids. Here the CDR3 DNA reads TGTGCCAGCAGTCCGGACGGGGAAAACACTGAAGCTTTCTTT. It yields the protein CASSPDGENTEAFF.

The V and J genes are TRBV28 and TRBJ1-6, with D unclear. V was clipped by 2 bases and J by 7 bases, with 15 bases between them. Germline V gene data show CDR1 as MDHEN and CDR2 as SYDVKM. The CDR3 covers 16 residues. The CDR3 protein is CASSLREGNLNSPLHF. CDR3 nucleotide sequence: TGTGCCAGCAGTTTAAGGGAAGGGAATCTCAATTCACCCCTCCACTTT.

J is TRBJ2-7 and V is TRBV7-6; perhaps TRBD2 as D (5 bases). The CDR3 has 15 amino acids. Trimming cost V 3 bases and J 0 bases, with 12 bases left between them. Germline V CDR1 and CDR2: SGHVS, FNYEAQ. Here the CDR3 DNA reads TGTGCCAGCAGCTTTTCGTGGGAGAGCTCCTACGAGCAGTACTTC. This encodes CASSFSWESSYEQYF.

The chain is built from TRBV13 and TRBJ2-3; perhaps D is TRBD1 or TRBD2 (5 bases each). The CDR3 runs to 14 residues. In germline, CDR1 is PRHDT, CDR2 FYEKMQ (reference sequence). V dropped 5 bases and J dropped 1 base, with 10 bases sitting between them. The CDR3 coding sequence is TGTGCCAGCAGCCAGAGGGGCGGCACAGATACGCAGTATTTT. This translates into CASSQRGGTDTQYF. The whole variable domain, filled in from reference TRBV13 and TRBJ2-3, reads AAGVIQSPRHLIKEKRETATLKCYPIPRHDTVYWYQQGPGQDPQFLISFYEKMQSDKGSIPDRFSAQQFSDYHSELNMSSLELGDSALYFCASSQRGGTDTQYFGPGTRLTVL.

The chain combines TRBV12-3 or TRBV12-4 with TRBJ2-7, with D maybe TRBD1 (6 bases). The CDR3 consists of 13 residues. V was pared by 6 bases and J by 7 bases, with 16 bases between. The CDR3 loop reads CASSLQGSSEQYF. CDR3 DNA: TGTGCCAGCAGCTTACAGGGTTCGAGTGAGCAGTACTTC.

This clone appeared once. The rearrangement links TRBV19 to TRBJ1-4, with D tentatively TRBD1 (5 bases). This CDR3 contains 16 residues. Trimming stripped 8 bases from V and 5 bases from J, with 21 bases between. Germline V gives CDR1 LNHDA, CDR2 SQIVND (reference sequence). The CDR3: CASRPPAQGENEKLFF. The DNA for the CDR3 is TGTGCCAGTCGTCCCCCCGCGCAGGGCGAGAATGAAAAACTGTTTTTT.

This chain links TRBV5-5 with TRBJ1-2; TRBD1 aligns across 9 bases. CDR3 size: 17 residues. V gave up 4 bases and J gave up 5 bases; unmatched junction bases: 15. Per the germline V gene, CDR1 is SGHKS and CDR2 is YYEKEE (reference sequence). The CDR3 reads CASSMDRGGSRAYGYTF. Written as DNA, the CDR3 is TGTGCCAGCAGCATGGACAGGGGAGGATCTAGGGCTTATGGCTACACCTTC. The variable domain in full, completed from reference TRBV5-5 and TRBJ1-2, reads DAGVTQSPTHLIKTRGQQVTLRCSPISGHKSVSWYQQVLGQGPQFIFQYYEKEERGRGNFPDRFSARQFPNYSSELNVNALLLGDSALYLCASSMDRGGSRAYGYTFGSGTRLTVV.

For the CDR3, the DNA is TGTGCCAGCACCCCGTCTGGGAGCTACGAGCAGTACTTC. This gives the protein CASTPSGSYEQYF. The chain employs TRBV28 and TRBJ2-7, with a possible D match to TRBD2 (5 bases). CDR1 is MDHEN and CDR2 is SYDVKM in the germline V gene. V lost 7 bases, J lost 3 bases, and 13 bases lay in between. The CDR3 is 13 amino acids. Together with reference TRBV28 and TRBJ2-7, the CDR3 gives the full variable domain: DVKVTQSSRYLVKRTGEKVFLECVQDMDHENMFWYRQDPGLGLRLIYFSYDVKMKEKGDIPEGYSVSREKKERFSLILESASTNQTSMYLCASTPSGSYEQYFGPGTRLTVT.

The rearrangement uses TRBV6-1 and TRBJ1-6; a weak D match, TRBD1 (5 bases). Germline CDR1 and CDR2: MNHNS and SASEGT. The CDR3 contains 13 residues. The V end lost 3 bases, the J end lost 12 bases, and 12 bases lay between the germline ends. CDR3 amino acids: CASSDLLRGPLHF. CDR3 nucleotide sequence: TGTGCCAGCAGTGACCTACTGAGGGGACCCCTCCACTTT.

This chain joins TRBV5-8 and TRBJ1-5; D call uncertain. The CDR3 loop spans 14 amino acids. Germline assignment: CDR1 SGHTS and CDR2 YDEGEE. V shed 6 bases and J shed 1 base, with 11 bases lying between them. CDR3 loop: CASTHQTSNQPQHF. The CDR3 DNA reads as TGTGCCAGCACCCATCAAACGAGCAATCAGCCCCAGCATTTT.

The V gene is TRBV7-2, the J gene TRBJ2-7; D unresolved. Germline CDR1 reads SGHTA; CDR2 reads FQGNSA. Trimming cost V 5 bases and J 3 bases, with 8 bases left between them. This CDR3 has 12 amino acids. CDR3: CASSPSHYEQYF. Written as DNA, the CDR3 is TGTGCCAGCAGCCCCTCCCACTACGAGCAGTACTTC.

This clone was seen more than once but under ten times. The DNA for the CDR3 is TGCGCCAGCAGCCGTAAGACAGGGGGCAACGAGCAGTACTTC. Translated: CASSRKTGGNEQYF. This chain uses TRBV4-1 with TRBJ2-7; 10 nucleotides align to TRBD1. From germline, CDR1 is MGHRA and CDR2 YSYEKL. The CDR3 has 14 residues. After removal of 4 bases from V and 5 bases from J, the junction contained 5 bases not matched to a gene.

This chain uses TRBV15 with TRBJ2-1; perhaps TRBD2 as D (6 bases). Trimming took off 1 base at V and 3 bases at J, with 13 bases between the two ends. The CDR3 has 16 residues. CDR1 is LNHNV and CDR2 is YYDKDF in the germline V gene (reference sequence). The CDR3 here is CATSRGGDGGYNEQFF. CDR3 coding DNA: TGTGCCACCAGCAGAGGAGGCGACGGGGGCTACAATGAGCAGTTCTTC.

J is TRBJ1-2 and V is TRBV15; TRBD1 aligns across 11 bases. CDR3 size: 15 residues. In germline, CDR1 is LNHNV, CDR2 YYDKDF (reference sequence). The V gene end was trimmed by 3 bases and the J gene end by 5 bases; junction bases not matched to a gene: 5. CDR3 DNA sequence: TGTGCCACCAGCAGGGACAGGGGGCTAAGTTATGGCTACACCTTC. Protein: CATSRDRGLSYGYTF.

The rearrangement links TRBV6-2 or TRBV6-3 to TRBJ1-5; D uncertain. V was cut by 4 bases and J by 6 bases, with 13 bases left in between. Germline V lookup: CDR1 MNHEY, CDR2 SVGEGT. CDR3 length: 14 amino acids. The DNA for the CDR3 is TGTGCCAGCAGTTCCTGGGGTAGTGGTCAGCCCCAGCATTTT. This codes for CASSSWGSGQPQHF.

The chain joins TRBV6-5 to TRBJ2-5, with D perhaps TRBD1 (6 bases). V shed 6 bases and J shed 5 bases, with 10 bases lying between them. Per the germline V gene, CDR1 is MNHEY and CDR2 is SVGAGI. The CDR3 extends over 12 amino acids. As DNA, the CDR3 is TGTGCCAGCAGCTCCGGACAGGAGACCCAGTACTTC. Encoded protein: CASSSGQETQYF.

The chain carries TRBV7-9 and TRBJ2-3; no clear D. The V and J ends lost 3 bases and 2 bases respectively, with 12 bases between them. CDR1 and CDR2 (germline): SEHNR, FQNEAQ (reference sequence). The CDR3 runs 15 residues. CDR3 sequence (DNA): TGTGCCAGCAGCTTCTCAACAGACCTCACAGATACGCAGTATTTT. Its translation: CASSFSTDLTDTQYF.

The CDR3 sequence is CASSLKAGGTDTQYF. CDR3 in DNA: TGTGCCAGCAGCTTAAAGGCGGGGGGCACAGATACGCAGTATTTT. This rearrangement joins TRBV7-3 to TRBJ2-3; 7 bases line up with TRBD2. The germline CDR1 and CDR2 sequences are SGHTA and FQGTGA. Losses at the gene ends were 1 base for V and 1 base for J; bases not matched to a gene: 2. The CDR3 sequence is 15 residues long.

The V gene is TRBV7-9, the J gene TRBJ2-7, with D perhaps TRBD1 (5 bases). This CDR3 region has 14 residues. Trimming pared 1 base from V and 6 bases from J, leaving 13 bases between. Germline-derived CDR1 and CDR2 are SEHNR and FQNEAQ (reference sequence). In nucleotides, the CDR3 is TGTGCCAGCAGCTTAGAAGGGGCGGCCCTCGAGCAGTACTTC. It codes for CASSLEGAALEQYF.

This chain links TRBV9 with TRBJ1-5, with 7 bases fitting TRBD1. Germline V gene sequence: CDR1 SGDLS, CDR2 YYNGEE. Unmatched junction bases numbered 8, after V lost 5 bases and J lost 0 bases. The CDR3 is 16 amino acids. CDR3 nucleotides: TGTGCCAGCAGAGATACCGGGACAGATAGCAATCAGCCCCAGCATTTT. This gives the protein CASRDTGTDSNQPQHF. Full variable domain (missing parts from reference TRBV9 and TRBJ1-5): DSGVTQTPKHLITATGQRVTLRCSPRSGDLSVYWYQQSLDQGLQFLIQYYNGEERAKGNILERFSAQQFPDLHSELNLSSLELGDSALYFCASRDTGTDSNQPQHFGDGTRLSIL.

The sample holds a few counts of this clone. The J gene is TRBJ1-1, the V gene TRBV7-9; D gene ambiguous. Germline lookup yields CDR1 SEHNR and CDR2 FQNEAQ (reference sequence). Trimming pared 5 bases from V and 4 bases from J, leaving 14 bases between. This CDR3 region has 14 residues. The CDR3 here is CASSPHREVTEAFF. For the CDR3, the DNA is TGTGCCAGCAGCCCTCACCGGGAAGTCACTGAAGCTTTCTTT.

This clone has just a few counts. Written as DNA, the CDR3 is TGTGCCAGCAGCTTAGAAGGAATGCCTGGGACCGGGGAGCTGTTTTTT. Translated: CASSLEGMPGTGELFF. The V call is TRBV7-2, the J call TRBJ2-2; no clear D. Trimming shortened V by 1 base and J by 5 bases, and 14 bases separated the two germline ends. Germline V gene sequence: CDR1 SGHTA, CDR2 FQGNSA. The CDR3 has 16 residues.

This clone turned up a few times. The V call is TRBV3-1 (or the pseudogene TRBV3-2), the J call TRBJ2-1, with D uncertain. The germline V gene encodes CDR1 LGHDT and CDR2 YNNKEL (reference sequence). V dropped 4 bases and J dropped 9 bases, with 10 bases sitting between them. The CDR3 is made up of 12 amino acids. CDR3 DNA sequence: TGTGCCAGCAGCCCAGAAGGGCCTGAGCAGTTCTTC. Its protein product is CASSPEGPEQFF.

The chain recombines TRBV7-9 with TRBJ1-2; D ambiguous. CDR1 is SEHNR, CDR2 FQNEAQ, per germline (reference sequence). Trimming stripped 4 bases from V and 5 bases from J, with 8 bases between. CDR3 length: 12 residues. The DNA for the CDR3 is TGTGCCAGCAGCTCCGACTCTTATGGCTACACCTTC. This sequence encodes CASSSDSYGYTF. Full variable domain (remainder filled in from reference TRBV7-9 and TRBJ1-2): DTGVSQNPRHKITKRGQNVTFRCDPISEHNRLYWYRQTLGQGPEFLTYFQNEAQLEKSRLLSDRFSAERPKGSFSTLEIQRTEQGDSAMYLCASSSDSYGYTFGSGTRLTVV.

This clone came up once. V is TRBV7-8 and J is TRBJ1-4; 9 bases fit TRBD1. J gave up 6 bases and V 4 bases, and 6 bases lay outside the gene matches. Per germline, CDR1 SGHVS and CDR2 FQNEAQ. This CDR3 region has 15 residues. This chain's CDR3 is CASSYRGRGDEKLFF. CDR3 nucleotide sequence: TGTGCCAGCAGCTACAGGGGGCGAGGAGATGAAAAACTGTTTTTT.